This T cell receptor (beta chain) comes out of a study of blood T cells in healthy people across ages. A J-beta primer mix and a sample-barcoded 5' primer were used in a second PCR of roughly 7 to 12 cycles. Each CDR3 protein gets one entry after TCRdb re-called the 5' RACE reads with MiXCR. The table shows 1.5 million or so distinct CDR3 sequences, with approximately 42% occurring only once. The germline gives CDR1 ENHRY, CDR2 SYGVKD. The CDR3 loop spans 16 amino acids. V lost 2 bases, J lost 5 bases, and 7 bases stayed unmatched. The chain links TRBV10-3 to TRBJ2-3; the match to TRBD2 covers 10 bases. The origin of this receptor is a young woman in good health. The sample was blood. CDR3: CAISERSGGAIDTQYF. The DNA of the CDR3 is TGTGCCATCAGTGAGAGAAGCGGGGGGGCGATAGATACGCAGTATTTT.